This passage covers 28 T cell receptor beta chains from one sample sequenced in a study of T cell responses to AZD1222 COVID-19 vaccine. Assay: immunoSEQ multiplex PCR; the TCRdb copy retains only in-frame clones and omits some. The sample consists of 140,000 to 150,000 clones, 70% to 90% of them appearing once. The input for sequencing was peripheral blood, taken on day 0 of AZD1222 vaccination. The receptors derive from an adult in good health.

The chain combines TRBV18 with TRBJ1-2, with D tentatively TRBD1 (6 bases). The CDR3 is 16 amino acids. CDR1 KGHSH and CDR2 LQKENI come from the germline V gene. Trimming took 2 bases from V and 0 from J, leaving 13 bases between them. The CDR3 DNA reads as TGTGCCAGCTCACCATACAGGGACGTCTCTAACTATGGCTACACCTTC. Protein: CASSPYRDVSNYGYTF.

This sequence joins TRBV12-3 or TRBV12-4 and TRBJ2-7, with no clear D. The length of the CDR3 is 13 residues. V was cut by 3 bases and J by 2 bases, with 8 bases left in between. This CDR3 reads CASSFFGAYEQYF. The CDR3 DNA sequence: TGTGCCAGCAGTTTTTTCGGAGCCTACGAGCAGTACTTC.

The chain combines TRBV30 with TRBJ1-3; D is undetermined. Germline CDR1 reads GTSNPN; CDR2 reads SVGIG (reference sequence). This CDR3 has 12 residues. V lost 7 bases and J lost 4, with 11 bases in between. In nucleotides, the CDR3 is TGTGCCTCTAAATTGGCAGGAAACACCATATATTTT. Its translation is CASKLAGNTIYF.

The chain combines TRBV12-3 or TRBV12-4 with TRBJ1-2; D is unresolved. The V gene lost 5 bases and the J gene lost 4 bases, with 11 bases spanning the gap. The CDR3 loop spans 13 amino acids. The CDR3 sequence is CASSRDQRYGYTF. CDR3 bases: TGTGCCAGCAGTAGAGACCAACGCTATGGCTACACCTTC.

The chain combines TRBV6-5 with TRBJ1-1; perhaps TRBD1 as D (5 bases). V lost 4 bases and J 4 bases, leaving 10 bases between the germline ends. The CDR3 contains 13 residues. In germline, CDR1 is MNHEY, CDR2 SVGAGI. The CDR3 DNA sequence: TGTGCCAGCAGTTGGGCGAGGGGCACTGAAGCTTTCTTT. It is translated as CASSWARGTEAFF.

The genes are TRBV6-5 and TRBJ1-1, with 7 bases lining up with TRBD1. Germline CDR1 is MNHEY and CDR2 is SVGAGI. J was trimmed by 1 base and V by 0 bases; bases with no gene match: 5. The CDR3 is 16 amino acids. DNA of the CDR3: TGTGCCAGCAGTTACTCCCCAGGGGGAGGGAACACTGAAGCTTTCTTT. It codes for CASSYSPGGGNTEAFF.

This chain connects TRBV7-9 to TRBJ1-3, with D unclear. Trimming took off 8 bases at V and 8 bases at J, with 7 bases between the two ends. The CDR3 runs 10 residues. Germline V lookup: CDR1 SEHNR, CDR2 FQNEAQ (reference sequence). The CDR3 here is CASVWDTIYF. CDR3 DNA: TGTGCCAGCGTATGGGACACCATATATTTT.

The rearrangement uses TRBV27 and TRBJ1-2; D gene unclear. Germline V lookup: CDR1 MNHEY, CDR2 SMNVEV (reference sequence). Trimming removed 6 bases at V and 8 bases at J, with 22 bases between. This CDR3 region has 15 residues. CDR3 DNA: TGTGCCAGCAGCCCCGACACGGAGTTGCTGGGCGGCTACACCTTC. It translates to CASSPDTELLGGYTF.

This CDR3 is CASGPRGGGPNEKLFF. DNA for the CDR3: TGTGCCAGCGGACCCCGCGGGGGGGGCCCTAATGAAAAACTGTTTTTT. V and J are TRBV7-9 and TRBJ1-4; perhaps TRBD1 as D (6 bases). The germline gives CDR1 SEHNR, CDR2 FQNEAQ (reference sequence). CDR3 length equals 16 residues. V was trimmed by 8 bases and J by 3 bases, leaving 19 bases between them.

This clone came up once. The chain has TRBV7-9 and TRBJ1-2; weak D call: TRBD1 (6 bases). This CDR3 comprises 13 residues. Germline CDR1 SEHNR, CDR2 FQNEAQ (reference sequence). V was cut by 6 bases and J by 5 bases, with 13 bases left in between. The CDR3 loop reads CASRDSSGYGYTF. CDR3 bases: TGTGCCAGCAGGGACAGCTCGGGTTATGGCTACACCTTC. Using reference TRBV7-9 and TRBJ1-2 for the parts outside the CDR3, the full variable domain is DTGVSQNPRHKITKRGQNVTFRCDPISEHNRLYWYRQTLGQGPEFLTYFQNEAQLEKSRLLSDRFSAERPKGSFSTLEIQRTEQGDSAMYLCASRDSSGYGYTFGSGTRLTVV.

The rearrangement joins TRBV7-2 to TRBJ1-1; 7 bases are shared with TRBD1. This CDR3 contains 14 residues. CDR1 is SGHTA, CDR2 FQGNSA, per germline. The V and J ends lost 5 bases and 4 bases, in that order; junction bases with no gene match: 7. As DNA, the CDR3 is TGTGCCAGCAGCGCCGACAGGGAACTCACTGAAGCTTTCTTT. Protein: CASSADRELTEAFF.

The rearrangement joins TRBV16 to TRBJ1-1, with a tentative D call TRBD1 (5 bases). This CDR3 has 14 amino acids. V lost 1 base and J lost 1, with 7 bases in between. The germline V gene has CDR1 KGHSY and CDR2 FQNENV. CDR3 DNA sequence: TGTGCCAGCAGCCAATTGGGGGAGAACACTGAAGCTTTCTTT. Its translation: CASSQLGENTEAFF.

The rearrangement uses TRBV15 and TRBJ1-2; tentative D call: TRBD1 (5 bases). Germline V CDR1 and CDR2: LNHNV, YYDKDF (reference sequence). The CDR3 has 14 amino acids. Trimming left V 0 bases short and J 5 bases short, with 10 bases between. The DNA for the CDR3 is TGTGCCACCAGCAGAGAAGGGGCGGGTTATGGCTACACCTTC. Its protein product is CATSREGAGYGYTF.

This chain connects TRBV6-5 to TRBJ2-1, with 11 bases fitting TRBD2. The V gene's germline CDR1 is MNHEY and CDR2 SVGAGI. CDR3 length: 15 amino acids. The V gene end was trimmed by 8 bases and the J gene end by 4 bases; junction bases not matched to a gene: 7. This CDR3 is CASRNSGRGYNEQFF. In nucleotides, the CDR3 is TGTGCCAGCCGAAATAGCGGGAGGGGTTACAATGAGCAGTTCTTC.

This clone was picked up a small number of times. The chain carries TRBV5-4 and TRBJ2-3; the match to TRBD2 covers 9 bases. This CDR3 is built from 15 residues. Per germline, CDR1 SGHNT and CDR2 YYREEE (reference sequence). V lost 6 bases and J lost 4; bases outside the gene matches: 9. The CDR3 is CASTSGAGGPDTQYF. Here the CDR3 DNA reads TGTGCCAGCACCTCAGGGGCGGGGGGGCCAGATACGCAGTATTTT.

This chain connects TRBV28 to TRBJ2-7; unclear D gene. The CDR3 spans 12 residues. Germline CDR1 MDHEN, CDR2 SYDVKM. Trimming took 6 bases from V and 4 from J, leaving 10 bases between them. CDR3 DNA: TGTGCCAGCAGCCCCGGCAGGTACGAGCAGTACTTC. Its translation is CASSPGRYEQYF.

The CDR3 DNA follows: TGTGCCACCAGCGGGTCGGATCAAGAGACCCAGTACTTC. Protein: CATSGSDQETQYF. This chain links TRBV15 with TRBJ2-5; no clear D. Germline V gene sequence: CDR1 LNHNV, CDR2 YYDKDF (reference sequence). Trimming removed 5 bases from V and 2 bases from J, with 9 bases in between. The CDR3 sequence is 13 residues long.

CDR3 DNA sequence: TGTGCCAGCAGCTTAGGGGGTGGGACGAAGCCCCAGCATTTT. This encodes CASSLGGGTKPQHF. The chain links TRBV13 to TRBJ1-5, with D possibly TRBD1 on 5 matching bases. Germline V CDR1 and CDR2: PRHDT, FYEKMQ (reference sequence). The CDR3 loop spans 14 amino acids. Trimming took off 0 bases at V and 8 bases at J, with 11 bases between the two ends.

As DNA, the CDR3 is TGTGCCAGCAAGGACAGCTCCCACTCCTACGAGCAGTACTTC. Translated: CASKDSSHSYEQYF. V is TRBV2 and J is TRBJ2-7; possible D gene TRBD1, 6 bases. The CDR3 runs 14 residues. Germline V lookup: CDR1 SNHLY, CDR2 FYNNEI. The V end was cut by 7 bases, the J end by 0 bases, with 13 bases between.

This clone was observed a handful of times. CDR3 sequence reads: CASSLEFGQGWGYGYTF. In DNA, the CDR3 is TGTGCCAGCAGCTTGGAATTTGGGCAGGGGTGGGGCTATGGCTACACCTTC. The V gene is TRBV5-4, the J gene TRBJ1-2; a weak D match, TRBD1 (6 bases). V was clipped by 0 bases and J by 4 bases, with 19 bases between them. The CDR3 loop spans 17 amino acids. CDR1 SGHNT and CDR2 YYREEE come from the germline V gene (reference sequence).

The chain recombines TRBV7-2 with TRBJ2-2; 11 positions agree with TRBD2. Trimming removed 3 bases from V and 8 bases from J; junction bases left unmatched: 8. The length of the CDR3 is 16 residues. CDR1 and CDR2 (germline): SGHTA, FQGNSA. DNA for the CDR3: TGTGCCAGCAGCTTCAACCCACTAGCGGGGGCTGGGGAGCTGTTTTTT. It specifies CASSFNPLAGAGELFF. The whole variable domain, filled in from reference TRBV7-2 and TRBJ2-2, reads GAGVSQSPSNKVTEKGKDVELRCDPISGHTALYWYRQSLGQGLEFLIYFQGNSAPDKSGLPSDRFSAERTGGSVSTLTIQRTQQEDSAVYLCASSFNPLAGAGELFFGEGSRLTVL.

The DNA of the CDR3 is TGTGCCAGCAGCTGGACTAGCGGCACCGGGGAGCTGTTTTTT. Amino acid sequence: CASSWTSGTGELFF. The chain joins TRBV7-2 to TRBJ2-2, with 10 bases lining up with TRBD2. The CDR3 runs to 14 residues. J gave up 4 bases and V 4 bases, and 0 bases lay outside the gene matches. The germline CDR1 and CDR2 sequences are SGHTA and FQGNSA.

The rearrangement joins TRBV6-5 to TRBJ1-2; unclear D gene. Trimming removed 5 bases from V and 4 bases from J, with 8 bases in between. Per the germline V gene, CDR1 is MNHEY and CDR2 is SVGAGI. The length of the CDR3 is 12 residues. CDR3: CASSSGLYGYTF. CDR3 coding DNA: TGTGCCAGCAGTAGCGGGCTCTATGGCTACACCTTC.

The chain joins TRBV7-9 to TRBJ1-3; 7 bases agree with TRBD1. The V gene end was trimmed by 2 bases and the J gene end by 2 bases; junction bases not matched to a gene: 6. Per germline, CDR1 SEHNR and CDR2 FQNEAQ (reference sequence). The CDR3 covers 16 residues. The DNA for the CDR3 is TGTGCCAGCAGCTTAACGGGACAGACTCCTGGAAACACCATATATTTT. It codes for CASSLTGQTPGNTIYF.

The chain uses TRBV5-1 and TRBJ2-7, with D possibly matching TRBD1 (6 bases). This CDR3 is 15 amino acids long. With 3 bases removed from V and 4 bases from J, the gap between germline ends came to 17 bases. Germline CDR1 reads SGHRS; CDR2 reads YFSETQ. CDR3 bases: TGCGCCAGCAGCTCACAGTCCACAGGGACATACGAGCAGTACTTC. Its translation is CASSSQSTGTYEQYF. The whole variable domain, remainder taken from reference TRBV5-1 and TRBJ2-7, is KAGVTQTPRYLIKTRGQQVTLSCSPISGHRSVSWYQQTPGQGLQFLFEYFSETQRNKGNFPGRFSGRQFSNSRSEMNVSTLELGDSALYLCASSSQSTGTYEQYFGPGTRLTVT.

The chain is built from TRBV5-1 and TRBJ1-3; D is perhaps TRBD1 (6 bases). With 4 bases removed from V and 4 bases from J, the gap between germline ends came to 12 bases. Per the germline V gene, CDR1 is SGHRS and CDR2 is YFSETQ. The CDR3 consists of 14 residues. In nucleotides, the CDR3 is TGCGCCAGCAGCCGGGACACTGGGGGAAACACCATATATTTT. Its protein is CASSRDTGGNTIYF.

V and J are TRBV19 and TRBJ1-5; D might be TRBD1 (5 bases). This CDR3 contains 17 residues. V shed 3 bases and J shed 3 bases, with 18 bases lying between them. Germline CDR1 reads LNHDA; CDR2 reads SQIVND (reference sequence). CDR3 loop: CASSMQGGRIANQPQHF. CDR3 coding DNA: TGTGCCAGTAGTATGCAGGGTGGCAGGATCGCCAATCAGCCCCAGCATTTT.

The genes are TRBV5-1 and TRBJ2-3; the match to TRBD1 covers 8 bases. This CDR3 has 16 residues. V trimming: 0 bases; J trimming: 6 bases; junction bases outside the gene matches: 9. Germline-derived CDR1 and CDR2 are SGHRS and YFSETQ. The CDR3 DNA reads as TGCGCCAGCAGCTTGGAACGACAGGGGAGGTCCGATACGCAGTATTTT. This codes for CASSLERQGRSDTQYF.